One and the same sample provided the 5 T cell receptor beta chains below, sequenced in a study of T cell changes during pregnancy in multiple sclerosis. Only in-frame clones appear in the TCRdb table, and some are missing; sequencing was by immunoSEQ multiplex PCR. The repertoire holds tens of thousands of clones, with approximately 90% as singletons. The specimen comprised CD4+ T cells from peripheral blood mononuclear cells, sampled before pregnancy. The receptors come from a female donor with multiple sclerosis, enrolled in a pregnancy study.

The gene calls are TRBV28 and TRBJ2-7, with a weak D call TRBD2 (6 bases). This CDR3 is built from 15 residues. The germline gives CDR1 MDHEN, CDR2 SYDVKM. Trimming cost V 6 bases and J 6 bases, with 21 bases left between them. In nucleotides, the CDR3 is TGTGCCAGCAGCCCCGGGTGGAGGGACTGGGGCGAGCAGTACTTC. As protein: CASSPGWRDWGEQYF.

In this sample, this clone turned up a few times. This chain connects TRBV2 to TRBJ1-2, with D possibly being TRBD1 (6 bases). CDR3 length equals 12 residues. Germline CDR1 reads SNHLY; CDR2 reads FYNNEI. V was pared by 7 bases and J by 4 bases, with 10 bases between. CDR3 amino acids: CASTQGIYGYTF. The CDR3 DNA is TGTGCCAGCACCCAGGGGATCTATGGCTACACCTTC.

V and J are TRBV10-3 and TRBJ1-5; no clear D. V dropped 6 bases and J dropped 1 base, with 7 bases sitting between them. The CDR3 extends over 13 amino acids. Looked up from germline, CDR1 is ENHRY and CDR2 is SYGVKD. CDR3 DNA sequence: TGTGCCATCAGGGCGGGGAGCAATCAGCCCCAGCATTTT. Translating gives CAIRAGSNQPQHF.

CDR3 sequence reads: CASSLRGRGNTIYF. The CDR3 DNA follows: TGTGCCAGCAGCTTGCGGGGGAGAGGAAACACCATATATTTT. This sequence joins TRBV5-6 and TRBJ1-3; tentatively, D is TRBD1 (5 bases). The germline V and J ends were trimmed by 1 base and 4 bases, with 9 bases remaining between them. Germline values: CDR1 SGHDT, CDR2 YYEEEE. This CDR3 contains 14 residues. The full variable domain, its missing parts supplied by reference TRBV5-6 and TRBJ1-3, is DAGVTQSPTHLIKTRGQQVTLRCSPKSGHDTVSWYQQALGQGPQFIFQYYEEEERQRGNFPDRFSGHQFPNYSSELNVNALLLGDSALYLCASSLRGRGNTIYFGEGSWLTVV.

The genes are TRBV27 and TRBJ2-7; TRBD2 agrees at 7 bases. J lost 6 bases, V lost 3 bases, and 2 bases had no gene match. This CDR3 has 12 residues. In germline, CDR1 is MNHEY, CDR2 SMNVEV (reference sequence). The CDR3 sequence: CASSFRGGEQYF. The CDR3 DNA sequence: TGTGCCAGCAGTTTCCGCGGGGGCGAGCAGTACTTC.